This T cell receptor beta chain comes out of a study of T-cell memory formation after mild COVID-19 (dated by TCRdb to 2020 to 2022). The study in broad terms: TCR sequence clusters from the two donors were found to be largely donor specific. Longitudinal TCRalpha and TCRbeta repertoire sequencing tracked T-cell clones expanding and contracting after mild COVID-19 in a couple of donors. Two young, previously healthy adult volunteers made up the cohort, one male and one female. Overall study results and their limits: The study covered only a couple of mild cases, and larger cohorts including severe cases with pre-infection samples were considered necessary. Clones contracting from day 15 to 85 had balanced CD4/CD8 phenotypes, while a second wave expanding from day 15 to 37 was biased towards CD4+. Contracting CD4+ clones were located mainly in the CM and EM memory subsets, whereas CD8+ clones were found to be enriched in EMRA. Some responding clones were detected in pre-infection memory, which suggested that pre-existing cross-reactive memory T cells had joined the SARS-CoV-2 response. The second-wave clones that peaked on day 37 were not confirmed to be SARS-CoV-2 specific.

PBMCs were isolated by Ficoll-Paque density gradient centrifugation. This clonotype was counted many times. Its antigen specificity is not known. The sample holds no much larger clone one base away, and base qualities are not on file. Germline trimming amounts to 4 bases on V and 4 bases on J, with 13 as the count of junction bases outside the gene matches. The germline V gene specifies SGDLS as CDR1 and YYNGEE as CDR2. Counted from cysteine to phenylalanine, this CDR3 has 16 amino acids. Solely the CDR3 DNA is kept, with 48 bases framed from the first base. Sequencing took place on an Illumina NovaSeq 6000. Using 5'RACE with constant-segment primers, TCRalpha and TCRbeta cDNA libraries were constructed, with sample barcodes and unique molecular identifiers added in the process. RNA was extracted from every sample with Trizol reagent. Library amplification was performed in two PCR steps, and a second sample barcode and Illumina TruSeq adapters were introduced in the second step. Sequencing of the libraries was done on an Illumina NovaSeq, producing 2 x 150 bp paired-end reads. From the authors' description of their analysis: The reads were demultiplexed and collapsed into UMI-guided consensus sequences using migec v1.2.7. With mixcr v2.1.11, UMI consensuses were aligned to TRA and TRB V and J templates and assembled into clonotypes. A clonotype was counted as expanded or contracted only when both edgeR and NoisET called the clonotype significant, with the noise models trained on biological replicates. edgeR calls used a false discovery rate-adjusted p below 0.01 and a log2 fold-change threshold of 1. As an exploratory analysis of dynamics, max-normalized trajectories of the 1000 most abundant clonotypes were examined by PCA with hierarchical clustering. Each responding clone was given a CD4 or CD8 phenotype based on the CD4+ and CD8+ repertoires, which had been sequenced separately. TCRdb trimmed the raw reads at Q25, called clones with MiXCR and kept productive beta chains. Rows are unified per CDR3 protein, each entry keeping the most common DNA and genes. What appears here as the V and J calls and clone size reflects TCRdb's work, not the paper's. The sample yields hundreds of thousands of distinct CDR3 sequences; under 20% were counted once. 12% of the sample is held by the ten biggest clonotypes.

Sequencing used PBMCs or a T cell subset sorted from them (not recorded which). This clonotype originated in an adult woman who had mild COVID-19 (a few samples of this study predate the infection). The sample titles of this study are shuffled in the database, so cell type and time point are left out; the donor was told from shared clones. The chain was built from TRBV9 and TRBJ2-5, and TRBD2 matches 7 of the central bases. The DNA sequence is TGTGCCAGCAGCCACGGGGGGAGGGGAAGAGGAGAGACCCAGTACTTC. The encoded protein is CASSHGGRGRGETQYF.